A selection of T cell receptor beta chains follows, all from one sample in a study of human T cells and chemical hapten exposure. TCRdb redid the calling of the RACE reads with MiXCR, one entry per CDR3 protein. The repertoire holds over 300,000 distinct CDR3 sequences, 5% to 6.5% seen once, with 2% to 3% in the top ten. The sample was whole blood, taken in connection with sensitization to the hapten diphenylcyclopropenone (DPC). The source is a woman aged 45-65 years with alopecia areata. Some clones in this sample may be carry-over from other donors' samples. Both conserved end residues are part of each CDR3. A D gene is named only where the DNA matches it firmly. Size is stated for part of the rows, as once, few or many counts, or as a class when the clone is expanded.

d_gene	v_gene	abundance	j_gene	CDR3aa	CDR3nt
.	TRBV7-2	few	TRBJ2-1	CASSFYNSPNEQFF	TGTGCCAGCAGCTTTTATAATTCTCCCAATGAGCAGTTCTTC
.	TRBV20-1	.	TRBJ2-2	CSARSGTANTGELFF	TGCAGTGCTAGATCCGGGACTGCGAACACCGGGGAGCTGTTTTTT
.	TRBV13	few	TRBJ2-7	CASSITDGSYEQYF	TGTGCCAGCAGCATAACAGACGGGTCCTACGAGCAGTACTTC
.	TRBV4-3	.	TRBJ2-3	CASSQGGRPDTQYF	TGCGCCAGCAGCCAAGGGGGGCGCCCAGATACGCAGTATTTT
.	TRBV4-1	many	TRBJ2-5	CASSLEGQSYQETQYF	TGCGCCAGCAGCCTCGAAGGACAGTCATACCAAGAGACCCAGTACTTC
TRBD2	TRBV12-3/TRBV12-4	few	TRBJ2-5	CASSSPVGRGGRIETQYF	TGTGCCAGCAGTTCACCAGTGGGGCGGGGGGGCCGTATTGAGACCCAGTACTTC
.	TRBV28	many	TRBJ2-1	CASRIATGLLAGSYNEQFF	TGTGCCAGCAGAATCGCGACAGGGCTGCTAGCGGGCTCCTACAATGAGCAGTTCTTC
.	TRBV27	.	TRBJ1-1	CASSRYHLSEAFF	TGTGCCAGCAGCCGATATCACCTCTCTGAAGCTTTCTTT
.	TRBV6-6	many	TRBJ2-3	CASSGPGPDTQYF	TGTGCCAGCTCGGGCCCTGGGCCCGATACGCAGTATTTT
.	TRBV7-6	.	TRBJ2-6	CASSSGASGANVLTF	TGTGCCAGCAGTTCGGGGGCCTCTGGGGCCAACGTCCTGACTTTC